The clone carrying this TCR beta chain was detected ten times or more. With a J-beta primer mix and a sample-barcoded 5' primer, a second PCR ran about 6 to 11 cycles. MiXCR, applied by TCRdb to the 5' RACE reads, yields one record per CDR3 protein. The repertoire holds under 800,000 distinct CDR3 sequences, approximately 21% seen once, with 3% to 4.5% in the top ten. J was trimmed by 0 bases and V by 5 bases; bases with no gene match: 1. Germline CDR1 reads SEHNR; CDR2 reads FQNEAQ (reference sequence). The CDR3 is made up of 14 amino acids. The sample belongs to a study of blood T cells in healthy people across ages.

Sequenced sample: blood. J is TRBJ2-7 and V is TRBV7-9; 10 nucleotides match TRBD2. The source of this sequence is an older man in good health. Here the CDR3 reads CASSPSGGSYEQYF. The CDR3 coding sequence is TGTGCCAGCAGCCCTAGCGGGGGCTCCTACGAGCAGTACTTC.